This TCR beta chain came from a study of cytomegalovirus exposure and HLA in healthy donors. Overall study findings and caveats: Later work found that TCR association rates differed between HLA loci; DRB1 had the most and HLA-C the fewest.

Primers for the PCR totalled 60 Vbeta and 13 Jbeta. TCRdb's copy holds only in-frame clones and misses some; the assay was immunoSEQ multiplex PCR. Of almost 200,000 clones listed, roughly 77% were seen once; the top ten hold about 0.36%. About this clone itself: What it recognizes is unknown.

The TCR comes from a male donor in good health and CMV-seropositive. Sequenced sample: PBMCs.

CDR3: CASSSRQGSGEGYTF. CDR3 bases: TGCGCCAGCAGCTCTCGACAGGGAAGTGGCGAGGGCTACACCTTC. The rearrangement uses TRBV5-1 and TRBJ1-2; 7 bases are a match to TRBD1. V lost 3 bases and J lost 8; bases outside the gene matches: 13. The germline V gene encodes CDR1 SGHRS and CDR2 YFSETQ. The CDR3 is made up of 15 amino acids.